This T cell receptor beta chain is drawn from a study of T-cell memory formation after mild COVID-19. Study as a whole: The study found TCR clusters largely donor specific.

This clonotype was seen only a few times. Antigen specificity is unknown. Findings of the study overall: Detection of some responders pre-infection suggested pre-existing cross-reactive memory T cells participated. Among clones contracting day 15 to 85, CD4/CD8 was balanced, whereas later expanders leaned CD4+.

Per the germline V gene, CDR1 is MNHEY and CDR2 is SMNVEV (reference sequence). The CDR3 is 15 residues long. The V gene lost 2 bases and the J gene lost 7 bases, with 15 bases spanning the gap. Using constant-segment primers, 5'RACE produced TCR alpha and TCR beta cDNA libraries carrying sample barcodes and UMIs. TCRdb re-called the 5' RACE reads through MiXCR, storing one row per CDR3 protein. The sample records under 450,000 distinct CDR3 sequences, about 20% being singletons. This sequence joins TRBV27 and TRBJ1-5; tentative D call: TRBD1 (6 bases). This receptor was taken from a man younger than 30 who had mild COVID-19 (a few samples of this study predate the infection). Cell type and time point are not known. Sequencing input: PBMCs or a T cell subset sorted from them (not recorded which). This chain's CDR3 is CASSLRWGAGQPQHF. The CDR3 nucleotides read TGTGCCAGCAGTTTAAGATGGGGGGCCGGGCAGCCCCAGCATTTT.